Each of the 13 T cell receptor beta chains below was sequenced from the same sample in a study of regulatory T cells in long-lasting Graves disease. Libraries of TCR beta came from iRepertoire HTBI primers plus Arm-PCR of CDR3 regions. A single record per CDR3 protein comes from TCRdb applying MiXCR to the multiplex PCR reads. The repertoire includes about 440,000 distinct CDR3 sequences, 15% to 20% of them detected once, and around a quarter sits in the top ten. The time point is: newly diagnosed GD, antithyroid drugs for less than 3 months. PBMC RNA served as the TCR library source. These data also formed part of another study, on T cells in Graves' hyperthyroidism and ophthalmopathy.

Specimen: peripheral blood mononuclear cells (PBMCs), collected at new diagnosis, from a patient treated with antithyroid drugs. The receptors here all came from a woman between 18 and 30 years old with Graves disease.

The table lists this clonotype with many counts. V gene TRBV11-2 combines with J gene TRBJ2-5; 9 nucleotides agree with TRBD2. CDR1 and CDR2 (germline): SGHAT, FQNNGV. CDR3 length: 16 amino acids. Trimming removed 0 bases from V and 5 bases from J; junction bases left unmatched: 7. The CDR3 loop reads CASSLEVAGVWETQYF. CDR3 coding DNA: TGTGCCAGCAGCTTAGAGGTAGCGGGAGTATGGGAGACCCAGTACTTC.

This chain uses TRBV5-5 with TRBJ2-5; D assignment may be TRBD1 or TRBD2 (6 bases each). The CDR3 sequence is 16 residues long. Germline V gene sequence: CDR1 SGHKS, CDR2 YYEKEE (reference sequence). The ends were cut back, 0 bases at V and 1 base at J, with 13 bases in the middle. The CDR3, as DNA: TGTGCCAGCAGCTTGGGACAGGTGGGGGGCCAAGAGACCCAGTACTTC. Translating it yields CASSLGQVGGQETQYF.

The CDR3 sequence is CASSIFQGSGNEQFF. The CDR3 DNA sequence: TGTGCCAGTAGTATATTCCAGGGGTCCGGAAATGAGCAGTTCTTC. The chain couples TRBV19 to TRBJ2-1; D perhaps matches TRBD1 (6 bases). Germline values: CDR1 LNHDA, CDR2 SQIVND (reference sequence). V lost 2 bases and J lost 7, with 15 bases in between. There are 15 residues in the CDR3.

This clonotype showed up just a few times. The CDR3 DNA sequence: TGTGCCAGCAGGCTCAAGGTAGTCCCCGGGGAGCTGTTTTTT. Translating it yields CASRLKVVPGELFF. The rearrangement uses TRBV3-1 and TRBJ2-2; D gene unclear. The CDR3 loop spans 14 amino acids. Germline V gives CDR1 LGHDT, CDR2 YNNKEL (reference sequence). Between the trimmed V and J ends, which lost 6 bases and 6 bases, there was a span of 14 bases.

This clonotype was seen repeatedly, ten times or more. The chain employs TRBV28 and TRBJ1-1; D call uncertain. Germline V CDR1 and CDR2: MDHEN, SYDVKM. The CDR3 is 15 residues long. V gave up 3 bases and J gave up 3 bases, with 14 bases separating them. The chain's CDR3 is CASSLLTSSYTEAFF. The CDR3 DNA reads TGTGCCAGCAGTTTGTTGACCTCCTCATACACTGAAGCTTTCTTT.

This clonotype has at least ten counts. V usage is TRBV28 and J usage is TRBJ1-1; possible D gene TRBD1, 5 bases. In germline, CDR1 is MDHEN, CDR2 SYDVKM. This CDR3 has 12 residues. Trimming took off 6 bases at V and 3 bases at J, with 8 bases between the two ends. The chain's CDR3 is CASSLGHTEAFF. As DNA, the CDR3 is TGTGCCAGCAGCTTGGGACACACTGAAGCTTTCTTT.

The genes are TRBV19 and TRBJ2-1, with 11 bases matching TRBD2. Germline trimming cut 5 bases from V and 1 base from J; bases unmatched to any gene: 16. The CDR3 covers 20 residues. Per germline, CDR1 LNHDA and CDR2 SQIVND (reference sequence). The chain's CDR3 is CASSYPFLAGGGRSYNEQFF. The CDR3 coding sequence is TGTGCCAGTAGTTATCCCTTTTTAGCGGGAGGGGGTAGGTCCTACAATGAGCAGTTCTTC.

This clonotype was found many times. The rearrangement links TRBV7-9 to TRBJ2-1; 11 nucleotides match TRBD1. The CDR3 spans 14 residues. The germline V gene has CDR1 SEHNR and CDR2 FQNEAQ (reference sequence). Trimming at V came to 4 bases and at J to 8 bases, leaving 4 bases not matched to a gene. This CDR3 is CASSSGQGADEQFF. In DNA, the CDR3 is TGTGCCAGCAGCTCCGGACAGGGGGCCGATGAGCAGTTCTTC.

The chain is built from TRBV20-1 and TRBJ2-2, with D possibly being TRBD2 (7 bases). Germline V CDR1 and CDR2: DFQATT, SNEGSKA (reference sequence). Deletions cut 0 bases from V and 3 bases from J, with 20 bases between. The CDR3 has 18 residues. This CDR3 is CSARDLVEGGSDTGELFF. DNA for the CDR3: TGCAGTGCTAGAGATCTGGTAGAGGGGGGGTCTGACACCGGGGAGCTGTTTTTT.

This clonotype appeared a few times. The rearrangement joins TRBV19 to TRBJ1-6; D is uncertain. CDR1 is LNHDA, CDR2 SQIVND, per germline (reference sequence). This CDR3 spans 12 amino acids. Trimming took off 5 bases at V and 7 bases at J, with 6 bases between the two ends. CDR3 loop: CASSSGNSPLHF. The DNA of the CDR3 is TGTGCCAGTAGTTCCGGAAATTCACCCCTCCACTTT. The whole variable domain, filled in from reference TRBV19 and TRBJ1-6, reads DGGITQSPKYLFRKEGQNVTLSCEQNLNHDAMYWYRQDPGQGLRLIYYSQIVNDFQKGDIAEGYSVSREKKESFPLTVTSAQKNPTAFYLCASSSGNSPLHFGNGTRLTVT.

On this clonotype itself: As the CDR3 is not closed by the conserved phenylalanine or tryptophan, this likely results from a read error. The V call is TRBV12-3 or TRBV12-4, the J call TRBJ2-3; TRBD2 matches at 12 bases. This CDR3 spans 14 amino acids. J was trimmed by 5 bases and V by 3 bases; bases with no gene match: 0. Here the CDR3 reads CASSLGLAGDTQYS. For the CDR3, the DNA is TGTGCCAGCAGTTTGGGACTAGCGGGAGATACGCAGTATTCT.

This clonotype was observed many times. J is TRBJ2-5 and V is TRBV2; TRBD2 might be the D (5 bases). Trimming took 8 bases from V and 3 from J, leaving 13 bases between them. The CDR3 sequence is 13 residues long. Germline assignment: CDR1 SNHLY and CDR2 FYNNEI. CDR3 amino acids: CASPGLSEETQYF. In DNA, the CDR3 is TGTGCCAGCCCTGGTCTTAGCGAAGAGACCCAGTACTTC.

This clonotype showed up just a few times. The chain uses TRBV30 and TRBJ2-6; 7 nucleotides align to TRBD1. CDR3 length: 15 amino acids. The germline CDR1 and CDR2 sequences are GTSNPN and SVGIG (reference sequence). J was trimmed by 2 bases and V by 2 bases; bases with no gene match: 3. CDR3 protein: CAWSRGGPGANVLTF. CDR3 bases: TGTGCCTGGAGTAGAGGGGGCCCTGGGGCCAACGTCCTGACTTTC.